The clone carrying this TCR beta chain came up a few times. The sample originates from a study of blood T cell repertoires in COVID-19. Across the study: Specimens from acute and convalescent COVID-19 originated in the United States, Italy and Spain. PBMCs, B-cell-depleted T cells, or T cells provided the cDNA or gDNA that made up the material.

As processed by the authors: Amplification from reference gene primers served as the basis for estimated nucleated cell counts. Sequencing was performed with immunoSEQ multiplex PCR; in TCRdb, only in-frame clones are kept and a portion is missing. V and J calls and clone size are given by that table; D and trimming were obtained from the DNA. The sample lists about 200,000 clones, 84% occurring once. V shed 3 bases and J shed 6 bases, with 20 bases lying between them. The CDR3 extends over 17 amino acids. Germline V gene lookup returns CDR1 SGHDN and CDR2 FVKESK. The sequence derives from a human donor in a cohort sampled during active COVID-19. Sequenced input: peripheral blood. V gene TRBV14 combines with J gene TRBJ1-4; TRBD1 is a possible D gene (5 bases). The CDR3 DNA reads TGTGCCAGCAGCCATGCGGAGGCGGGACTACTAGATGAAAAACTGTTTTTT. Encoded protein: CASSHAEAGLLDEKLFF.